This entry lists 32 T cell receptor beta chains sequenced from one sample in a study of blood T cell repertoires in COVID-19. The assay was immunoSEQ multiplex PCR, and TCRdb's table has in-frame clones only and misses some. The repertoire holds about 160,000 clones, with approximately 80% as singletons. The sample comprised PBMCs or T cells enriched from blood (not recorded which). These receptor sequences come from a woman in her sixties or seventies who had recovered from COVID-19.

V gene TRBV27 combines with J gene TRBJ1-5; TRBD1 agrees at 8 bases. The CDR3 loop spans 14 amino acids. CDR1 MNHEY and CDR2 SMNVEV come from the germline V gene (reference sequence). V was clipped by 5 bases and J by 7 bases; unmatched bases: 7. The DNA for the CDR3 is TGTGCCAGCAGTCCCGACAGGGGAGGGCAGCCCCAGCATTTT. This translates into CASSPDRGGQPQHF.

Of note for this clone: Other DNA sequences of this sample code for an identical CDR3. This sequence joins TRBV24-1 and TRBJ2-2, with TRBD1 matching over 7 bases. The CDR3 length is 16 residues. Germline V CDR1 and CDR2: KGHDR, SFDVKD. Trimming took 4 bases from V and 0 from J; bases not matched to a gene: 4. The CDR3 nucleotides read TGTGCCACCAGTGACTCCGGGACAGCGAACACCGGGGAGCTGTTTTTT. This translates into CATSDSGTANTGELFF.

V is TRBV10-3 and J is TRBJ2-1, with 10 bases matching TRBD2. J gave up 4 bases and V 4 bases, and 7 bases lay outside the gene matches. The CDR3 runs 16 residues. From germline, CDR1 is ENHRY and CDR2 SYGVKD. CDR3 residues: CAISGTSGATYNEQFF. CDR3 nucleotides: TGTGCCATCAGTGGCACTAGCGGGGCGACTTACAATGAGCAGTTCTTC.

The rearrangement joins TRBV29-1 to TRBJ2-2, with a possible D match to TRBD2 (5 bases). V lost 5 bases, J lost 4 bases, and 11 bases lay in between. Germline CDR1 is SQVTM and CDR2 is ANQGSEA. This CDR3 spans 13 amino acids. The CDR3 sequence: CSVSGSTTGELFF. DNA for the CDR3: TGCAGCGTTTCGGGGTCGACCACCGGGGAGCTGTTTTTT.

The J gene is TRBJ1-2, the V gene TRBV18, with 8 nucleotides matching TRBD1. The CDR3 runs 11 residues. Germline loops: CDR1 KGHSH, CDR2 LQKENI. V trimming: 6 bases; J trimming: 13 bases; junction bases outside the gene matches: 7. CDR3 nucleotide sequence: TGTGCCAGCTCCCGAGACAGGGGTTCCACCTTC. Its translation is CASSRDRGSTF.

V gene TRBV19 combines with J gene TRBJ1-1; TRBD1 might be the D (6 bases). Between the trimmed V and J ends, which lost 8 bases and 1 base, there was a span of 20 bases. The CDR3 spans 16 residues. CDR1 is LNHDA, CDR2 SQIVND, per germline (reference sequence). DNA of the CDR3: TGTGCCAGTCTTCCCCGGGGGGGCGGAGGGAACACTGAAGCTTTCTTT. Encoded protein: CASLPRGGGGNTEAFF.

The chain employs TRBV4-2 and TRBJ2-5; TRBD2 matches 14 bases. CDR1 LGHNA and CDR2 YNFKEQ come from the germline V gene. CDR3 length: 16 amino acids. V shed 6 bases, J shed 7 bases, and the junction held 10 bases outside the gene matches. The CDR3 region has the DNA TGTGCCAGCAGGACTAGCGGGGGGGACCCCGTTGGGACCCAGTACTTC. It yields the protein CASRTSGGDPVGTQYF.

The CDR3 nucleotides are TGCAGCGCCAGGGGAGGGTTGGAGACCCAGTACTTC. It codes for CSARGGLETQYF. The chain has TRBV29-1 and TRBJ2-5; D possibly corresponds to TRBD2 (7 bases). Germline CDR1 and CDR2: SQVTM and ANQGSEA. Trimming removed 7 bases at V and 5 bases at J, with 14 bases between. The CDR3 is 12 residues long. Full variable domain (outside the CDR3, taken from reference TRBV29-1 and TRBJ2-5): SAVISQKPSRDICQRGTSLTIQCQVDSQVTMMFWYRQQPGQSLTLIATANQGSEATYESGFVIDKFPISRPNLTFSTLTVSNMSPEDSSIYLCSARGGLETQYFGPGTRLLVL.

J is TRBJ1-1 and V is TRBV3-1 (or the pseudogene TRBV3-2), with D unresolved. The CDR3 loop spans 14 amino acids. CDR1 is LGHDT, CDR2 YNNKEL, per germline (reference sequence). V lost 1 base, J lost 5 bases, and 11 bases lay in between. The CDR3 region is CASSQGLGRTEAFF. The CDR3 bases are TGTGCCAGCAGCCAAGGGTTGGGGAGGACTGAAGCTTTCTTT.

The V call is TRBV5-1, the J call TRBJ2-1; D assignment may be TRBD1 or TRBD2 (6 bases each). This CDR3 has 16 residues. Germline V gene data show CDR1 as SGHRS and CDR2 as YFSETQ. V was shortened by 4 bases and J by 0 bases, with 14 bases between the two germline ends. CDR3: CASSLEGESSYNEQFF. CDR3 DNA sequence: TGCGCCAGCAGCCTGGAGGGGGAGAGCTCCTACAATGAGCAGTTCTTC.

The V and J genes are TRBV27 and TRBJ1-2, with D maybe TRBD1 (6 bases). V was trimmed by 2 bases and J by 4 bases, leaving 8 bases between them. Germline values: CDR1 MNHEY, CDR2 SMNVEV (reference sequence). The CDR3 sequence is 13 residues long. The CDR3 sequence is CASSLRGSYGYTF. Written as DNA, the CDR3 is TGTGCCAGCAGTTTAAGGGGGAGCTATGGCTACACCTTC.

DNA for the CDR3: TGTGCCAGCACGCGGGGCAGAGATAATGAGCAGTTCTTC. Translated, it gives CASTRGRDNEQFF. The chain links TRBV2 to TRBJ2-1, with a possible D match to TRBD2 (6 bases). V lost 7 bases and J lost 7, with 14 bases in between. Looked up from germline, CDR1 is SNHLY and CDR2 is FYNNEI. CDR3 length: 13 residues.

This clone was seen a handful of times. The chain links TRBV24-1 to TRBJ1-2; 7 nucleotides line up with TRBD1. CDR1 is KGHDR and CDR2 is SFDVKD in the germline V gene. The CDR3 has 15 residues. With 4 bases clipped from V and 3 bases from J, the junction kept 7 bases outside the gene matches. In DNA, the CDR3 is TGTGCCACCAGTGACCCGACAGGGTCAGACTATGGCTACACCTTC. Its protein is CATSDPTGSDYGYTF.

The chain recombines TRBV24-1 with TRBJ2-3; 8 bases map to TRBD2. This CDR3 contains 16 residues. Per the germline V gene, CDR1 is KGHDR and CDR2 is SFDVKD. The trim removed 5 bases at V and 6 bases at J, leaving 12 bases unmatched. The CDR3 is CATSGVTPAGADTQYF. The CDR3 DNA follows: TGTGCCACCAGTGGGGTGACTCCAGCGGGGGCCGATACGCAGTATTTT.

DNA for the CDR3: TGTGCCAGCAGCCATCAGGGGAAGGCCCAGTACTTC. Protein: CASSHQGKAQYF. The rearrangement joins TRBV11-2 to TRBJ2-5, with a tentative D call TRBD1 (6 bases). The CDR3 runs to 12 residues. With 5 bases removed from V and 9 bases from J, the gap between germline ends came to 13 bases. Germline CDR1 and CDR2: SGHAT and FQNNGV.

This clone was picked up a small number of times. V usage is TRBV4-1 and J usage is TRBJ1-2; D not certain. Germline V CDR1 and CDR2: MGHRA, YSYEKL. The CDR3 contains 14 residues. V dropped 1 base and J dropped 3 bases, with 9 bases sitting between them. The CDR3 nucleotides read TGCGCCAGCAGCCAAGGGGCCGGCTACTATGGCTACACCTTC. This codes for CASSQGAGYYGYTF.

This chain uses TRBV18 with TRBJ1-3; tentatively, D is TRBD1 (5 bases). Per the germline V gene, CDR1 is KGHSH and CDR2 is LQKENI. Trimming stripped 0 bases from V and 0 bases from J, with 9 bases between. The CDR3 is 16 residues long. CDR3 region: CASSPPRGDSGNTIYF. The CDR3 coding sequence is TGTGCCAGCTCACCACCAAGGGGCGACTCTGGAAACACCATATATTTT.

The chain joins TRBV2 to TRBJ1-2; 8 positions agree with TRBD1. The CDR3 is 11 residues long. Germline V gene data show CDR1 as SNHLY and CDR2 as FYNNEI. V dropped 9 bases and J dropped 7; count of bases not matched to a gene: 4. For the CDR3, the DNA is TGTGCCAGTAACAGGGGGGGTGGCTACACCTTC. Its protein product is CASNRGGGYTF. The variable domain in full, completed from reference TRBV2 and TRBJ1-2, reads EPEVTQTPSHQVTQMGQEVILRCVPISNHLYFYWYRQILGQKVEFLVSFYNNEISEKSEIFDDQFSVERPDGSNFTLKIRSTKLEDSAMYFCASNRGGGYTFGSGTRLTVV.

This chain links TRBV9 with TRBJ2-5; D possibly corresponds to TRBD2 (5 bases). Germline-derived CDR1 and CDR2 are SGDLS and YYNGEE. V was cut by 4 bases and J by 0 bases, with 10 bases left in between. The CDR3 contains 14 residues. CDR3 in amino acids: CASSLRGNQETQYF. Written as DNA, the CDR3 is TGTGCCAGCAGCCTCCGAGGGAACCAAGAGACCCAGTACTTC.

The chain links TRBV5-1 to TRBJ2-5, with 7 bases aligning to TRBD1. V shed 7 bases and J 4 bases; nucleotides not matched to a gene: 13. The V gene's germline CDR1 is SGHRS and CDR2 YFSETQ. The CDR3 has 15 residues. CDR3 coding DNA: TGCGCCAGCCGACAGAACGACAGGGTCGGAGAGACCCAGTACTTC. Its translation is CASRQNDRVGETQYF.

This clone was observed a single time. The chain is built from TRBV18 and TRBJ2-5, with 8 bases fitting TRBD1. Germline V gene sequence: CDR1 KGHSH, CDR2 LQKENI. This CDR3 spans 14 amino acids. The V and J ends lost 6 bases and 4 bases, in that order; junction bases with no gene match: 7. The CDR3 sequence is CASSPDRVGETQYF. The DNA for the CDR3 is TGTGCCAGCTCGCCGGACAGGGTAGGAGAGACCCAGTACTTC.

The J gene is TRBJ2-1, the V gene TRBV7-2, with 8 positions matching TRBD1. With 2 bases clipped from V and 6 bases from J, the junction kept 6 bases outside the gene matches. This CDR3 region has 15 residues. Germline lookup yields CDR1 SGHTA and CDR2 FQGNSA. The CDR3 bases are TGTGCCAGCAGCTTACAGGGGGCGTTGGGCAATGAGCAGTTCTTC. It encodes CASSLQGALGNEQFF.

The V gene is TRBV7-8, the J gene TRBJ1-1; D remains unclear. The CDR3 consists of 12 residues. Trimming pared 8 bases from V and 0 bases from J, leaving 7 bases between. Per germline, CDR1 SGHVS and CDR2 FQNEAQ. The CDR3 loop is CASREMNTEAFF. The CDR3 DNA sequence: TGTGCCAGCCGGGAGATGAACACTGAAGCTTTCTTT.

Only a few counts were recorded for this clone. The chain has TRBV28 and TRBJ2-7, with 14 bases identical to TRBD2. V trimming: 3 bases; J trimming: 7 bases; junction bases outside the gene matches: 11. Germline V CDR1 and CDR2: MDHEN, SYDVKM. The CDR3 spans 17 residues. CDR3 DNA: TGTGCCAGCAGTTTGACTAGCGGGGGGGGCTATGCGGGTGAGCAGTACTTC. Translation: CASSLTSGGGYAGEQYF.

The V call is TRBV18, the J call TRBJ1-4; a possible D gene is TRBD1 (5 bases). Germline V gives CDR1 KGHSH, CDR2 LQKENI. The CDR3 has 16 residues. The germline V and J ends were trimmed by 3 bases and 2 bases, with 13 bases remaining between them. CDR3 residues: CASSPQPGYTNEKLFF. The DNA of the CDR3 is TGTGCCAGCTCACCTCAACCAGGGTATACTAATGAAAAACTGTTTTTT.

CDR3: CASNGWDGGAHEQFF. The CDR3 region has the DNA TGTGCCAGCAATGGGTGGGACGGGGGGGCTCATGAGCAGTTCTTC. V gene TRBV6-5 combines with J gene TRBJ2-1; 8 bases line up with TRBD2. J was trimmed by 8 bases and V by 7 bases; bases with no gene match: 13. Germline CDR1 and CDR2: MNHEY and SVGAGI. CDR3 length: 15 residues.

This chain joins TRBV4-1 and TRBJ2-7; 9 bases are a match to TRBD2. CDR3 length: 15 residues. Looked up from germline, CDR1 is MGHRA and CDR2 is YSYEKL. J gave up 2 bases and V 3 bases, and 5 bases lay outside the gene matches. CDR3 DNA: TGCGCCAGCAGCCAGGGAATAGCGGGGGCCTACGAGCAGTACTTC. Amino acids: CASSQGIAGAYEQYF.

This clone was seen just once. The V and J genes are TRBV15 and TRBJ1-5, with a tentative D call TRBD1 (5 bases). The length of the CDR3 is 14 residues. With 5 bases removed from V and 1 base from J, the gap between germline ends came to 9 bases. The germline gives CDR1 LNHNV, CDR2 YYDKDF (reference sequence). The CDR3 region has the DNA TGTGCCACCAGCCCCCACAGGAGCAATCAGCCCCAGCATTTT. Residues: CATSPHRSNQPQHF.

The chain joins TRBV10-1 to TRBJ1-6; D possibly corresponds to TRBD1 (6 bases). The germline CDR1 and CDR2 sequences are WNHNN and SYGVQD (reference sequence). The CDR3 length is 13 residues. Deletions cut 6 bases from V and 9 bases from J, with 12 bases between. CDR3 loop: CASSGTLGSPLHF. The CDR3 DNA is TGCGCCAGCAGCGGGACACTAGGTTCACCCCTCCACTTT.

The chain joins TRBV5-1 to TRBJ2-1, with 8 positions matching TRBD2. The CDR3 is 16 amino acids. CDR1 and CDR2 (germline): SGHRS, YFSETQ. V was pared by 4 bases and J by 9 bases, with 15 bases of the junction left unmatched. This chain's CDR3 is CASSPLQGLEGGEQFF. In DNA form, the CDR3 reads TGCGCCAGCAGCCCTCTTCAGGGACTAGAAGGGGGTGAGCAGTTCTTC.

The rearrangement links TRBV11-1 to TRBJ2-5; D is perhaps TRBD2 (7 bases). The germline CDR1 and CDR2 sequences are SGHAT and FQDESV (reference sequence). The CDR3 is 16 residues long. Trimming took off 5 bases at V and 1 base at J, with 17 bases between the two ends. The CDR3 DNA reads as TGTGCCAGCAGCCAGCGGCGGGGGCTAACCCAAGAGACCCAGTACTTC. Protein sequence: CASSQRRGLTQETQYF.

V is TRBV6-4 and J is TRBJ2-2; maybe TRBD2 (6 bases). V lost 0 bases and J 4 bases, leaving 6 bases between the germline ends. Germline V gene sequence: CDR1 MRHNA, CDR2 SNTAGT. This CDR3 is 14 amino acids long. Here the CDR3 DNA reads TGTGCCAGCAGTGACTCGGGAGGCACCGGGGAGCTGTTTTTT. This codes for CASSDSGGTGELFF.